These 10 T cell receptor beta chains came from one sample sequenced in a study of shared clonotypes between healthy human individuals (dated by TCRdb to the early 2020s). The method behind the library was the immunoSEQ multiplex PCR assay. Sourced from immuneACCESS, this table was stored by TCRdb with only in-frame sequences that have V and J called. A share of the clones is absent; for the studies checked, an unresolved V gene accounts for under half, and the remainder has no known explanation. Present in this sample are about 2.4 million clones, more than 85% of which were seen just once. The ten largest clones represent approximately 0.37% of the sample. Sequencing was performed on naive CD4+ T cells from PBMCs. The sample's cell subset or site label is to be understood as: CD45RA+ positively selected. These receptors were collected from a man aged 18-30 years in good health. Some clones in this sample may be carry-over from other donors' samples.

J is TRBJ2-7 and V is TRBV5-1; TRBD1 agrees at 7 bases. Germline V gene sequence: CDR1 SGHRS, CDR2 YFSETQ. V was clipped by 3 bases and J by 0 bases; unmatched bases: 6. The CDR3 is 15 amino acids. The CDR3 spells CASSYGTVISYEQYF. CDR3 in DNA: TGCGCCAGCAGCTACGGGACAGTGATCTCCTACGAGCAGTACTTC.

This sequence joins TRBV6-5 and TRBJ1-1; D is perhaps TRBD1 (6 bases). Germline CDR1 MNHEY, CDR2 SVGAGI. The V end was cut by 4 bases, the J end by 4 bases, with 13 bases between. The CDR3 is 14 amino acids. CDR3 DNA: TGTGCCAGCAGTTCCCACAGGGACGGCACTGAAGCTTTCTTT. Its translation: CASSSHRDGTEAFF.

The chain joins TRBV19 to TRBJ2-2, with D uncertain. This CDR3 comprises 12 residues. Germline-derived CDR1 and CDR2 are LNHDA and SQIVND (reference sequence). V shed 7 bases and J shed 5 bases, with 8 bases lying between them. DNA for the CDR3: TGTGCCAGTACCATAAGGACCGGGGAGCTGTTTTTT. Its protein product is CASTIRTGELFF.

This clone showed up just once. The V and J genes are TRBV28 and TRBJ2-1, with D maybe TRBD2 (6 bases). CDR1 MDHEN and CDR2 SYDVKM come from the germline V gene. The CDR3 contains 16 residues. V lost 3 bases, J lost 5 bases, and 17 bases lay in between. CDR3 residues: CASSFNSGRPDNEQFF. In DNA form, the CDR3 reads TGTGCCAGCAGTTTCAATAGCGGACGGCCCGACAATGAGCAGTTCTTC.

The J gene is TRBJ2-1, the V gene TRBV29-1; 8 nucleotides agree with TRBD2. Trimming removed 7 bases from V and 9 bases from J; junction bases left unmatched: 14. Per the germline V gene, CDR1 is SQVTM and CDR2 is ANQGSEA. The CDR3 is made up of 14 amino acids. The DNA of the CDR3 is TGCAGCGAGGGGTCTGGGGGACTAGAGGCTGAGCAGTTCTTC. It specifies CSEGSGGLEAEQFF.

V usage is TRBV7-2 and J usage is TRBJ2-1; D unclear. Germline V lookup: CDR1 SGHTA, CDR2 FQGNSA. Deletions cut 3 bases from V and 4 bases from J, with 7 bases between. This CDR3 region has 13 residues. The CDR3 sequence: CASSFDFYNEQFF. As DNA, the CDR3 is TGTGCCAGCAGCTTCGACTTTTACAATGAGCAGTTCTTC.

CDR3 region: CASSLKTQTGDEQFF. CDR3 DNA sequence: TGTGCCAGCAGCTTAAAGACACAGACAGGGGATGAGCAGTTCTTC. V gene TRBV5-4 combines with J gene TRBJ2-1, with 8 bases aligning to TRBD1. The CDR3 covers 15 residues. Germline lookup yields CDR1 SGHNT and CDR2 YYREEE (reference sequence). Trimming took 2 bases from V and 8 from J; bases not matched to a gene: 9. Together with reference TRBV5-4 and TRBJ2-1, the CDR3 gives the full variable domain: ETGVTQSPTHLIKTRGQQVTLRCSSQSGHNTVSWYQQALGQGPQFIFQYYREEENGRGNFPPRFSGLQFPNYSSELNVNALELDDSALYLCASSLKTQTGDEQFFGPGTRLTVL.

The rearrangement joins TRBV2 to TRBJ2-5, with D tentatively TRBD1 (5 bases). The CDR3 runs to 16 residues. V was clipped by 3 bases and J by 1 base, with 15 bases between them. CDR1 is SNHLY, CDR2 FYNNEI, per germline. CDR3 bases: TGTGCCAGCAGTGAGTTAGCAGGGCAACTCCAAGAGACCCAGTACTTC. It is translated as CASSELAGQLQETQYF.

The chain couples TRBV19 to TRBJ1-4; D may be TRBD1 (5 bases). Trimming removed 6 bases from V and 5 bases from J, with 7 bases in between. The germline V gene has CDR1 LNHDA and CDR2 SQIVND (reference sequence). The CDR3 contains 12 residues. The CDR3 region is CASRGENEKLFF. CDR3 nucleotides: TGTGCCAGTAGGGGGGAGAATGAAAAACTGTTTTTT.

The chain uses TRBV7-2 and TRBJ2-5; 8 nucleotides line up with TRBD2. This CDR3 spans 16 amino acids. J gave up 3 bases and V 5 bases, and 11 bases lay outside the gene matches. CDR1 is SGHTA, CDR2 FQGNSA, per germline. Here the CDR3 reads CASSRPRGTREETQYF. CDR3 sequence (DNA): TGTGCCAGCAGCAGGCCAAGAGGGACTAGAGAAGAGACCCAGTACTTC.